This T cell receptor beta chain was sequenced during a study of T cells after yellow fever vaccination. Looking at the study overall: When fractions had low cell numbers, they were prepared with SMART-Seq v4 Ultra Low Input.

Overall study findings and caveats: Repertoires sorted by FACS could include abundant clonotypes that are contaminants from the bulk population. Re-detected after boosting: most primary clones, around 96% of CD4 and roughly 90% of CD8. Weaker overall, the secondary response nonetheless peaked faster (day 5 versus 15).

At least ten counts were recorded for this clonotype. Its specificity is unknown. From the 5' RACE reads, TCRdb called clonotypes with MiXCR, one entry per CDR3 protein. Among roughly 99,000 distinct CDR3 sequences listed, about 5.8% were seen once. The trim removed 7 bases at V and 2 bases at J, leaving 2 bases unmatched. The length of the CDR3 is 13 residues. Sample: CD8+ T cells sorted from PBMCs, taken 10 days after the yellow fever booster vaccination. The genes are TRBV12-3 or TRBV12-4 and TRBJ2-1, with 7 bases aligning to TRBD1. The source of this sequence is a man aged 18 to 30 who received the YFV17D yellow fever vaccine. CDR3 sequence reads: CASKQGTYNEQFF. CDR3 nucleotides: TGTGCCAGCAAACAGGGGACCTACAATGAGCAGTTCTTC.